A single sample gave rise to the 32 T cell receptor beta chains below, sequenced in a study of blood T cell repertoires in COVID-19. The assay was immunoSEQ multiplex PCR, and TCRdb's table has in-frame clones only and misses some. The sample yields approximately 250,000 clones, 65% to 90% seen once. The sample was peripheral blood. These TCRs come from a man in his forties or fifties who had recovered from COVID-19.

This chain links TRBV19 with TRBJ2-4; 13 bases are shared with TRBD2. V was clipped by 3 bases and J by 5 bases; unmatched bases: 16. Germline V gene data show CDR1 as LNHDA and CDR2 as SQIVND (reference sequence). The CDR3 contains 20 residues. The CDR3 protein is CASSMGTSGIPPQRENIQYF. CDR3 in DNA: TGTGCCAGTAGTATGGGGACTAGCGGGATTCCCCCACAACGGGAAAACATTCAGTACTTC.

This sequence joins TRBV30 and TRBJ1-3; 7 nucleotides match TRBD1. Germline trimming cut 1 base from V and 0 bases from J; bases unmatched to any gene: 12. The CDR3 is 18 residues long. Germline V gene sequence: CDR1 GTSNPN, CDR2 SVGIG (reference sequence). CDR3 residues: CAWSATGSQLLSGNTIYF. In DNA form, the CDR3 reads TGTGCCTGGAGTGCGACAGGGAGCCAGCTCCTCTCTGGAAACACCATATATTTT. The entire variable domain, with the rest obtained from reference TRBV30 and TRBJ1-3, is as follows: SQTIHQWPATLVQPVGSPLSLECTVEGTSNPNLYWYRQAAGRGLQLLFYSVGIGQISSEVPQNLSASRPQDRQFILSSKKLLLSDSGFYLCAWSATGSQLLSGNTIYFGEGSWLTVV.

The chain recombines TRBV6-5 with TRBJ2-7; D not certain. The V and J ends lost 8 bases and 0 bases respectively, with 5 bases between them. CDR1 is MNHEY and CDR2 is SVGAGI in the germline V gene. This CDR3 spans 11 amino acids. CDR3 region: CASAYSYEQYF. DNA for the CDR3: TGTGCCAGCGCCTACTCCTACGAGCAGTACTTC.

This sequence joins TRBV2 and TRBJ1-6, with D unclear. V shed 4 bases and J shed 9 bases, with 4 bases lying between them. The CDR3 has 11 amino acids. Looked up from germline, CDR1 is SNHLY and CDR2 is FYNNEI. Here the CDR3 reads CASSVLSPLHF. The CDR3 region has the DNA TGTGCCAGCAGTGTACTTTCACCCCTCCACTTT.

V is TRBV7-2 and J is TRBJ2-3; a possible D gene is TRBD1 (6 bases). This CDR3 region has 14 residues. With 3 bases removed from V and 4 bases from J, the gap between germline ends came to 11 bases. The germline CDR1 and CDR2 sequences are SGHTA and FQGNSA. The CDR3 here is CASSFSQGPDTQYF. Here the CDR3 DNA reads TGTGCCAGCAGCTTTAGTCAGGGGCCAGATACGCAGTATTTT. The entire variable domain, with the rest obtained from reference TRBV7-2 and TRBJ2-3, is as follows: GAGVSQSPSNKVTEKGKDVELRCDPISGHTALYWYRQSLGQGLEFLIYFQGNSAPDKSGLPSDRFSAERTGGSVSTLTIQRTQQEDSAVYLCASSFSQGPDTQYFGPGTRLTVL.

The chain carries TRBV12-3 or TRBV12-4 and TRBJ2-7, with a possible D match to TRBD2 (6 bases). Trimming left V 4 bases short and J 0 bases short, with 7 bases between. The CDR3 has 13 residues. The DNA for the CDR3 is TGTGCCAGCAGTTCGGGGGTCTCCTACGAGCAGTACTTC. Translated: CASSSGVSYEQYF.

This clone was seen once. This chain connects TRBV6-5 to TRBJ1-5; possibly TRBD1 for D (6 bases). Germline assignment: CDR1 MNHEY and CDR2 SVGAGI. The germline V and J ends were trimmed by 0 bases and 7 bases, with 10 bases remaining between them. The CDR3 is 14 residues long. This CDR3 reads CASSYSIRGQPQHF. The DNA of the CDR3 is TGTGCCAGCAGTTACTCGATAAGGGGGCAGCCCCAGCATTTT.

The V gene is TRBV5-4, the J gene TRBJ1-2; D is unresolved. V dropped 3 bases and J dropped 8 bases, with 17 bases sitting between them. The CDR3 is made up of 14 amino acids. Germline V gene data show CDR1 as SGHNT and CDR2 as YYREEE (reference sequence). DNA for the CDR3: TGTGCCAGCAGCTGGGGAACTCAAACGGGGGGCTACACCTTC. Translated: CASSWGTQTGGYTF.

This chain connects TRBV29-1 to TRBJ2-5, with 13 bases that match TRBD2. The CDR3 sequence is 16 residues long. J lost 3 bases, V lost 4 bases, and 8 bases had no gene match. Germline V CDR1 and CDR2: SQVTM, ANQGSEA. CDR3 coding DNA: TGCAGCGTTGTGTATGGGACTAGCGGGGTAGAAGAGACCCAGTACTTC. It translates to CSVVYGTSGVEETQYF. Complete variable domain (other parts from reference TRBV29-1 and TRBJ2-5): SAVISQKPSRDICQRGTSLTIQCQVDSQVTMMFWYRQQPGQSLTLIATANQGSEATYESGFVIDKFPISRPNLTFSTLTVSNMSPEDSSIYLCSVVYGTSGVEETQYFGPGTRLLVL.

The rearrangement joins TRBV5-1 to TRBJ2-3, with a tentative D call TRBD2 (5 bases). CDR1 and CDR2 from the germline V gene are SGHRS and YFSETQ. CDR3 length: 15 residues. V lost 0 bases and J lost 6, with 14 bases in between. The CDR3 is CASSLASSIGDTQYF. The CDR3 DNA is TGCGCCAGCAGCTTGGCATCTAGCATCGGCGATACGCAGTATTTT. Together with reference TRBV5-1 and TRBJ2-3, the CDR3 gives the full variable domain: KAGVTQTPRYLIKTRGQQVTLSCSPISGHRSVSWYQQTPGQGLQFLFEYFSETQRNKGNFPGRFSGRQFSNSRSEMNVSTLELGDSALYLCASSLASSIGDTQYFGPGTRLTVL.

The CDR3 is CASSFRQGYGYTF. For the CDR3, the DNA is TGTGCCAGCAGTTTTAGACAGGGCTATGGCTACACCTTC. This sequence joins TRBV12-3 or TRBV12-4 and TRBJ1-2; the match to TRBD1 covers 7 bases. The junction had 2 bases not matched to a gene; V was cut back by 3 bases and J by 4 bases. The CDR3 extends over 13 amino acids.

The V and J genes are TRBV9 and TRBJ2-2; 9 bases agree with TRBD2. The CDR3 has 16 amino acids. Germline lookup yields CDR1 SGDLS and CDR2 YYNGEE. The V gene end was trimmed by 3 bases and the J gene end by 3 bases; junction bases not matched to a gene: 6. The CDR3 sequence is CASSDSGGPDTGELFF. The CDR3 bases are TGTGCCAGCAGCGATAGCGGGGGCCCCGACACCGGGGAGCTGTTTTTT.

This clone was detected once. V gene TRBV19 combines with J gene TRBJ2-5; D is perhaps TRBD2 (6 bases). Deletions cut 2 bases from V and 0 bases from J, with 13 bases between. The CDR3 is 16 amino acids. Germline-derived CDR1 and CDR2 are LNHDA and SQIVND (reference sequence). CDR3: CASSIKGLPYQETQYF. CDR3 nucleotides: TGTGCCAGTAGTATAAAGGGACTTCCGTACCAAGAGACCCAGTACTTC.

This clone has only one observation. V is TRBV7-9 and J is TRBJ2-4, with 8 bases that match TRBD1. From germline, CDR1 is SEHNR and CDR2 FQNEAQ (reference sequence). The V gene end was trimmed by 3 bases and the J gene end by 11 bases; junction bases not matched to a gene: 3. CDR3 length equals 12 residues. For the CDR3, the DNA is TGTGCCAGCAGCTTGGCGACAGGGGTTCAGTACTTC. Its translation is CASSLATGVQYF.

J is TRBJ2-5 and V is TRBV7-8, with a possible D match to TRBD1 (6 bases). The ends were cut back, 3 bases at V and 4 bases at J, with 24 bases in the middle. The CDR3 loop spans 18 amino acids. Germline assignment: CDR1 SGHVS and CDR2 FQNEAQ. CDR3 sequence (DNA): TGTGCCAGCAGCTTTTGGGGGCTTGGGGGAAGACGCCGAGAGACCCAGTACTTC. Translating it yields CASSFWGLGGRRRETQYF.

This chain links TRBV1 with TRBJ2-7; no check of the table's D call, TRBD2, against the DNA was made. TRBV1 is a recognized pseudogene. The CDR3 consists of 18 residues. This CDR3 is CTSSQGLAGDMSSYEQYF. The CDR3 bases are TGCACCAGCAGCCAAGGTCTAGCGGGGGACATGAGCTCCTACGAGCAGTACTTC.

This chain uses TRBV10-3 with TRBJ2-6, with a possible D match to TRBD1 (5 bases). Germline CDR1 is ENHRY and CDR2 is SYGVKD. V was cut by 2 bases and J by 0 bases, with 8 bases left in between. CDR3 size: 16 residues. CDR3 loop: CAISEGHLSGANVLTF. The CDR3 region has the DNA TGTGCCATCAGTGAGGGACACCTCTCTGGGGCCAACGTCCTGACTTTC.

This chain connects TRBV2 to TRBJ1-5; a weak D match, TRBD1 (5 bases). This CDR3 is 15 amino acids long. V was trimmed by 1 base and J by 3 bases, leaving 10 bases between them. The germline V gene encodes CDR1 SNHLY and CDR2 FYNNEI. The CDR3 nucleotides are TGTGCCAGCAGTGAAGACAGGCAATTCAATCAGCCCCAGCATTTT. This encodes CASSEDRQFNQPQHF.

The chain has TRBV7-2 and TRBJ2-4; possible D gene TRBD1, 5 bases. Germline V lookup: CDR1 SGHTA, CDR2 FQGNSA. Trimming took off 3 bases at V and 5 bases at J, with 8 bases between the two ends. The CDR3 extends over 13 amino acids. CDR3 DNA sequence: TGTGCCAGCAGCTTGGACACGCAAAACATTCAGTACTTC. Amino acid sequence: CASSLDTQNIQYF.

The J gene is TRBJ2-7, the V gene TRBV5-1, with TRBD2 matching 9 bases. This CDR3 is 14 amino acids long. In germline, CDR1 is SGHRS, CDR2 YFSETQ. Trimming at V came to 1 base and at J to 2 bases, leaving 1 base not matched to a gene. As DNA, the CDR3 is TGCGCCAGCAGCTTGCTAGCGGGACCCTACGAGCAGTACTTC. Translation gives CASSLLAGPYEQYF.

The chain couples TRBV30 to TRBJ1-2; a possible D gene is TRBD1 (5 bases). This CDR3 is built from 11 residues. Trimming removed 3 bases at V and 8 bases at J, with 10 bases between. The germline V gene encodes CDR1 GTSNPN and CDR2 SVGIG (reference sequence). The CDR3 DNA follows: TGTGCCTGGAGCCGGGGGAGCGGCTACACCTTC. As protein: CAWSRGSGYTF.

The chain combines TRBV27 with TRBJ2-3, with 8 bases that match TRBD2. After removal of 8 bases from V and 5 bases from J, the junction contained 12 bases not matched to a gene. Germline V gives CDR1 MNHEY, CDR2 SMNVEV (reference sequence). This CDR3 region has 15 residues. CDR3 in amino acids: CASGLSAGVVDTQYF. The CDR3 DNA sequence: TGTGCCAGCGGGCTCTCAGCGGGAGTCGTAGATACGCAGTATTTT.

The chain has TRBV12-3 or TRBV12-4 and TRBJ1-5; unclear D gene. V lost 3 bases, J lost 5 bases, and 5 bases lay in between. This CDR3 comprises 12 residues. CDR3 nucleotides: TGTGCCAGCAGTTTTGAGCATCAGCCCCAGCATTTT. Residues: CASSFEHQPQHF.

This clone showed up just a few times. The chain joins TRBV27 to TRBJ1-6, with unresolved D. This CDR3 comprises 17 residues. V was trimmed by 4 bases and J by 9 bases, leaving 22 bases between them. Germline CDR1 is MNHEY and CDR2 is SMNVEV (reference sequence). This chain's CDR3 is CASSSPRWAREGSPLHF. DNA of the CDR3: TGTGCCAGCAGTTCTCCCCGCTGGGCCCGCGAAGGTTCACCCCTCCACTTT.

This clone showed up just once. The V and J genes are TRBV14 and TRBJ2-3, with a possible D match to TRBD1 (6 bases). The germline gives CDR1 SGHDN, CDR2 FVKESK. Deletions cut 1 base from V and 0 bases from J, with 14 bases between. The length of the CDR3 is 17 residues. For the CDR3, the DNA is TGTGCCAGCAGCCAAGGAGGCCGGGGACATAGCACAGATACGCAGTATTTT. Translation: CASSQGGRGHSTDTQYF. The full variable domain, with the rest looked up from reference TRBV14 and TRBJ2-3, is EAGVTQFPSHSVIEKGQTVTLRCDPISGHDNLYWYRRVMGKEIKFLLHFVKESKQDESGMPNNRFLAERTGGTYSTLKVQPAELEDSGVYFCASSQGGRGHSTDTQYFGPGTRLTVL.

CDR3 DNA: TGTGCCAGCAGCCACGGGAGTCCTCGCCATTACGAGCAGTACTTC. Its protein product is CASSHGSPRHYEQYF. This chain uses TRBV6-2 or TRBV6-3 with TRBJ2-7; TRBD2 might be the D (6 bases). Per germline, CDR1 MNHEY and CDR2 SVGEGT. With 6 bases removed from V and 4 bases from J, the gap between germline ends came to 19 bases. CDR3 length: 15 amino acids.

This chain connects TRBV7-2 to TRBJ2-7, with 10 bases lining up with TRBD2. V gave up 4 bases and J gave up 2 bases; unmatched junction bases: 2. Germline CDR1 SGHTA, CDR2 FQGNSA. The CDR3 has 14 residues. The CDR3 region has the DNA TGTGCCAGCAGCTCTAGCGGGAGTACCTACGAGCAGTACTTC. Its translation is CASSSSGSTYEQYF.

This clone was seen a handful of times. The rearrangement links TRBV7-9 to TRBJ1-1; 10 bases match TRBD1. Germline V gene lookup returns CDR1 SEHNR and CDR2 FQNEAQ (reference sequence). This CDR3 contains 14 residues. V lost 6 bases to trimming and J lost 4 bases; unmatched junction nucleotides: 5. The CDR3: CASRKGQGITEAFF. CDR3 sequence (DNA): TGTGCCAGCAGAAAGGGACAGGGGATCACTGAAGCTTTCTTT.

This clone has just a few counts. The rearrangement links TRBV6-2 or TRBV6-3 to TRBJ1-2; D is possibly TRBD1 (5 bases). The germline V and J ends were trimmed by 6 bases and 8 bases, with 16 bases remaining between them. This CDR3 contains 13 residues. Germline V gene lookup returns CDR1 MNHEY and CDR2 SVGEGT. For the CDR3, the DNA is TGTGCCAGCAGCAGACAAAGGGGTGAGGGCTACACCTTC. Translation gives CASSRQRGEGYTF.

In nucleotides, the CDR3 is TGTGCCAGCAGCTTCCTCGACAGGGAAGTCTTGCTATATGGCTACACCTTC. It specifies CASSFLDREVLLYGYTF. This sequence joins TRBV7-2 and TRBJ1-2; 7 bases are shared with TRBD1. The CDR3 sequence is 17 residues long. CDR1 is SGHTA, CDR2 FQGNSA, per germline. The V and J ends lost 3 bases and 5 bases, in that order; junction bases with no gene match: 15.

The V and J genes are TRBV2 and TRBJ1-1, with D unresolved. V lost 6 bases and J lost 6, with 11 bases in between. This CDR3 contains 12 residues. Germline assignment: CDR1 SNHLY and CDR2 FYNNEI. CDR3 in amino acids: CASREDMAEAFF. In DNA, the CDR3 is TGTGCCAGCAGGGAGGATATGGCTGAAGCTTTCTTT.

A single count supports this clone. The chain combines TRBV6-2 or TRBV6-3 with TRBJ1-2; no clear D. Germline V gene lookup returns CDR1 MNHEY and CDR2 SVGEGT. The V end was cut by 2 bases, the J end by 7 bases, with 8 bases between. This CDR3 region has 12 residues. Here the CDR3 reads CASSYRGAGYTF. CDR3 DNA: TGTGCCAGCAGTTACCGGGGTGCTGGCTACACCTTC.